One sample yielded the 29 T cell receptor beta chains listed below, sequenced in a study of blood T cell repertoires in COVID-19. Profiled with immunoSEQ multiplex PCR; TCRdb holds only in-frame clones, not every one. The table lists 250,000 or so clones, nearly 90% of them singletons. The sequenced material came from peripheral blood. The source is a woman aged 55-69 years with COVID-19, enrolled during active disease.

This clone was seen only once. The chain uses TRBV30 and TRBJ2-5; TRBD1 matches 7 bases. The V and J ends lost 2 bases and 0 bases, in that order; junction bases with no gene match: 3. The germline V gene has CDR1 GTSNPN and CDR2 SVGIG (reference sequence). This CDR3 comprises 14 residues. DNA for the CDR3: TGTGCCTGGAGTCTCGGACAGGACCAAGAGACCCAGTACTTC. This encodes CAWSLGQDQETQYF. Using reference TRBV30 and TRBJ2-5 for the parts outside the CDR3, the full variable domain is SQTIHQWPATLVQPVGSPLSLECTVEGTSNPNLYWYRQAAGRGLQLLFYSVGIGQISSEVPQNLSASRPQDRQFILSSKKLLLSDSGFYLCAWSLGQDQETQYFGPGTRLLVL.

The chain has TRBV14 and TRBJ2-5; the match to TRBD2 covers 10 bases. The J segment lost 4 bases and the V segment lost 0 bases, leaving 5 bases of the junction unmatched. The CDR3 totals 16 residues. Germline V CDR1 and CDR2: SGHDN, FVKESK. The CDR3 here is CASSQEASGGGETQYF. For the CDR3, the DNA is TGTGCCAGCAGCCAAGAAGCTAGCGGGGGAGGAGAGACCCAGTACTTC.

This clone was recorded a few times. V usage is TRBV10-3 and J usage is TRBJ2-7; D is possibly TRBD2 (6 bases). The V gene's germline CDR1 is ENHRY and CDR2 SYGVKD. V shed 4 bases and J shed 3 bases, with 19 bases lying between them. This CDR3 region has 16 residues. For the CDR3, the DNA is TGTGCCATCAGTGGGGGGGTAGGAATAGCGAGCTACGAGCAGTACTTC. It is translated as CAISGGVGIASYEQYF.

The CDR3 is CASSPVRFWDIYGYTF. In DNA, the CDR3 is TGTGCCAGCTCACCAGTTCGGTTCTGGGACATCTATGGCTACACCTTC. This chain joins TRBV18 and TRBJ1-2; a weak D match, TRBD1 (6 bases). Germline CDR1 is KGHSH and CDR2 is LQKENI. V was pared by 2 bases and J by 4 bases, with 17 bases between. The CDR3 is 16 amino acids.

A single count supports this clone. The rearrangement links TRBV3-1 (or the pseudogene TRBV3-2) to TRBJ2-7, with 7 nucleotides matching TRBD1. The CDR3 covers 14 residues. The J segment lost 1 base and the V segment lost 5 bases, leaving 5 bases of the junction unmatched. The germline CDR1 and CDR2 sequences are LGHDT and YNNKEL (reference sequence). The CDR3 protein is CASSSGTASYEQYF. CDR3 bases: TGTGCCAGCAGCTCCGGGACAGCTTCCTACGAGCAGTACTTC.

The chain joins TRBV18 to TRBJ1-2; possibly TRBD1 for D (6 bases). The CDR3 contains 16 residues. V lost 3 bases and J 8 bases, leaving 22 bases between the germline ends. Per the germline V gene, CDR1 is KGHSH and CDR2 is LQKENI. CDR3 region: CASSPSHEQGLEGYTF. The CDR3 DNA reads as TGTGCCAGCTCACCGTCACATGAACAGGGATTGGAAGGCTACACCTTC.

The genes are TRBV15 and TRBJ1-1; D unclear. Deletions cut 1 base from V and 0 bases from J, with 15 bases between. This CDR3 contains 17 residues. Germline V CDR1 and CDR2: LNHNV, YYDKDF (reference sequence). As DNA, the CDR3 is TGTGCCACCAGCAGAGTATCCCCGCCTCTAATGAACACTGAAGCTTTCTTT. This codes for CATSRVSPPLMNTEAFF.

J is TRBJ2-2 and V is TRBV18, with D possibly TRBD2 on 6 matching bases. Trimming removed 3 bases at V and 2 bases at J, with 13 bases between. The CDR3 length is 16 residues. The germline CDR1 and CDR2 sequences are KGHSH and LQKENI. CDR3 nucleotides: TGTGCCAGCTCACCGCGGGACCAGGGAAACACCGGGGAGCTGTTTTTT. Translated, it gives CASSPRDQGNTGELFF.

V is TRBV10-3 and J is TRBJ1-2, with a tentative D call TRBD1 (5 bases). The germline V gene encodes CDR1 ENHRY and CDR2 SYGVKD. The CDR3 runs to 14 residues. V was shortened by 3 bases and J by 8 bases, with 16 bases between the two germline ends. The CDR3 bases are TGTGCCATCAGTGACGTCCCCCAGGGTTTCGGCTACACCTTC. This codes for CAISDVPQGFGYTF.

The V gene is TRBV5-6, the J gene TRBJ2-7, with a weak D call TRBD2 (5 bases). The CDR3 spans 16 residues. Germline V gives CDR1 SGHDT, CDR2 YYEEEE. Trimming pared 3 bases from V and 1 base from J, leaving 17 bases between. The CDR3 sequence is CASSSRAPRRSYEQYF. The CDR3 DNA reads TGTGCCAGCAGCTCACGGGCCCCCCGGAGGTCCTACGAGCAGTACTTC.

This chain joins TRBV7-9 and TRBJ1-2, with a possible D match to TRBD1 (5 bases). Trimming removed 5 bases at V and 8 bases at J, with 15 bases between. Germline assignment: CDR1 SEHNR and CDR2 FQNEAQ (reference sequence). The CDR3 is 13 residues long. This CDR3 is CASSPVGAGGYTF. The CDR3 DNA sequence: TGTGCCAGCAGCCCGGTAGGGGCAGGAGGCTACACCTTC.

V usage is TRBV5-4 and J usage is TRBJ2-7; 7 nucleotides line up with TRBD2. This CDR3 is 15 amino acids long. The ends lost 3 bases at V and 0 bases at J; junction bases unmatched: 6. The germline V gene has CDR1 SGHNT and CDR2 YYREEE (reference sequence). The CDR3 spells CASSSQAGSSYEQYF. CDR3 DNA sequence: TGTGCCAGCAGCTCACAAGCGGGGTCCTCCTACGAGCAGTACTTC.

The genes are TRBV6-2 or TRBV6-3 and TRBJ1-6; D not resolved. V was pared by 5 bases and J by 2 bases, with 10 bases between. CDR3 length equals 15 residues. Germline-derived CDR1 and CDR2 are MNHEY and SVGEGT. The CDR3 nucleotides read TGTGCCAGCAGTAGGCGGGGAACCTATAATTCACCCCTCCACTTT. Its translation: CASSRRGTYNSPLHF.

This sequence joins TRBV7-9 and TRBJ1-2; D ambiguous. Trimming left V 5 bases short and J 7 bases short, with 8 bases between. The CDR3 runs 11 residues. Germline V gives CDR1 SEHNR, CDR2 FQNEAQ (reference sequence). For the CDR3, the DNA is TGTGCCAGCAGCCCCCTAACTGGCTACACCTTC. This encodes CASSPLTGYTF.

The chain combines TRBV20-1 with TRBJ1-2; D is unresolved. Trimming took off 6 bases at V and 2 bases at J, with 10 bases between the two ends. CDR1 and CDR2 from the germline V gene are DFQATT and SNEGSKA (reference sequence). This CDR3 has 12 amino acids. The CDR3 bases are TGCAGTGCGAGTACACCCAACTATGGCTACACCTTC. This sequence encodes CSASTPNYGYTF.

This clone was recorded a few times. The V and J genes are TRBV24-1 and TRBJ2-3; TRBD1 agrees at 8 bases. Trimming removed 2 bases from V and 2 bases from J; junction bases left unmatched: 5. Germline V gene data show CDR1 as KGHDR and CDR2 as SFDVKD. The CDR3 covers 16 residues. CDR3 sequence reads: CATSDSTGEITDTQYF. CDR3 nucleotides: TGTGCCACCAGTGATTCGACAGGGGAAATCACAGATACGCAGTATTTT.

This clone was seen once. The chain has TRBV4-1 and TRBJ2-1; 7 bases line up with TRBD1. The CDR3 contains 17 residues. Per germline, CDR1 MGHRA and CDR2 YSYEKL. V lost 4 bases, J lost 0 bases, and 9 bases stayed unmatched. CDR3 sequence reads: CASSRQGDIRSYNEQFF. Here the CDR3 DNA reads TGCGCCAGCAGCCGTCAGGGGGACATCCGCTCCTACAATGAGCAGTTCTTC.

The chain joins TRBV7-2 to TRBJ2-2; possible D gene TRBD2, 6 bases. The germline V gene encodes CDR1 SGHTA and CDR2 FQGNSA. With 4 bases removed from V and 3 bases from J, the gap between germline ends came to 9 bases. The CDR3 loop spans 14 amino acids. CDR3 nucleotide sequence: TGTGCCAGCAGCTCCCCGGGGGACACCGGGGAGCTGTTTTTT. Translated: CASSSPGDTGELFF.

The chain couples TRBV12-5 to TRBJ2-1, with D possibly matching TRBD1 (5 bases). This CDR3 spans 15 amino acids. Germline V gene sequence: CDR1 LGHNT, CDR2 FRNRAP. Trimming took off 5 bases at V and 2 bases at J, with 13 bases between the two ends. This chain's CDR3 is CASGTAGYPYNEQFF. In DNA, the CDR3 is TGTGCTAGTGGTACCGCAGGGTATCCCTACAATGAGCAGTTCTTC. The whole variable domain, filled in from reference TRBV12-5 and TRBJ2-1, reads DARVTQTPRHKVTEMGQEVTMRCQPILGHNTVFWYRQTMMQGLELLAYFRNRAPLDDSGMPKDRFSAEMPDATLATLKIQPSEPRDSAVYFCASGTAGYPYNEQFFGPGTRLTVL.

The rearrangement uses TRBV12-3 or TRBV12-4 and TRBJ2-1; D not certain. CDR3 length equals 13 residues. Trimming took off 3 bases at V and 4 bases at J, with 7 bases between the two ends. CDR3 DNA: TGTGCCAGCAGTTTTAGAGATTACAATGAGCAGTTCTTC. It translates to CASSFRDYNEQFF.

This clone was seen once. The rearrangement links TRBV27 to TRBJ1-5, with TRBD1 identical over 7 bases. Germline CDR1 MNHEY, CDR2 SMNVEV (reference sequence). Trimming at V came to 5 bases and at J to 3 bases, leaving 4 bases not matched to a gene. This CDR3 contains 14 residues. The CDR3 coding sequence is TGTGCCAGCAGTAGGGGACAGTTCAATCAGCCCCAGCATTTT. It codes for CASSRGQFNQPQHF.

The chain combines TRBV27 with TRBJ1-2; D possibly corresponds to TRBD1 (6 bases). Germline values: CDR1 MNHEY, CDR2 SMNVEV (reference sequence). This CDR3 spans 14 amino acids. V was cut by 3 bases and J by 7 bases, with 15 bases left in between. CDR3 amino acids: CASSFDRPASGYTF. In DNA form, the CDR3 reads TGTGCCAGCAGTTTCGACAGGCCAGCTTCTGGCTACACCTTC.

The chain has TRBV10-3 and TRBJ1-5; no clear D. The V gene lost 8 bases and the J gene lost 2 bases, with 16 bases spanning the gap. The CDR3 has 15 amino acids. Germline CDR1 is ENHRY and CDR2 is SYGVKD. The CDR3 is CAIGSSLQGNQPQHF. The CDR3 DNA follows: TGTGCCATCGGATCCTCTCTCCAGGGCAATCAGCCCCAGCATTTT.

The chain has TRBV5-1 and TRBJ1-5, with 7 bases matching TRBD1. V dropped 0 bases and J dropped 1; count of bases not matched to a gene: 1. The CDR3 covers 15 residues. The germline gives CDR1 SGHRS, CDR2 YFSETQ. The CDR3 nucleotides read TGCGCCAGCAGCTTGGAGGGGGCCAGCAATCAGCCCCAGCATTTT. As protein: CASSLEGASNQPQHF.

This chain connects TRBV7-9 to TRBJ1-2; D is perhaps TRBD1 (6 bases). V was trimmed by 5 bases and J by 2 bases, leaving 9 bases between them. The germline gives CDR1 SEHNR, CDR2 FQNEAQ (reference sequence). CDR3 length: 13 residues. CDR3 loop: CASSQGSNYGYTF. Written as DNA, the CDR3 is TGTGCCAGCAGCCAGGGGTCCAACTATGGCTACACCTTC.

The rearrangement joins TRBV30 to TRBJ1-2, with D unresolved. This CDR3 is built from 15 residues. The germline V gene has CDR1 GTSNPN and CDR2 SVGIG (reference sequence). V lost 3 bases and J lost 2, with 16 bases in between. CDR3 residues: CAWSRPASRNYGYTF. CDR3 in DNA: TGTGCCTGGAGCCGACCAGCTAGCCGAAACTATGGCTACACCTTC.

A few counts support this clone. The chain has TRBV10-3 and TRBJ1-4; 8 nucleotides agree with TRBD1. The J segment lost 5 bases and the V segment lost 4 bases, leaving 9 bases of the junction unmatched. Germline V gene sequence: CDR1 ENHRY, CDR2 SYGVKD. The CDR3 is 16 amino acids. This CDR3 is CAISAKGRGPNEKLFF. In nucleotides, the CDR3 is TGTGCCATCAGTGCCAAAGGCAGGGGGCCAAATGAAAAACTGTTTTTT.

The chain has TRBV19 and TRBJ2-7; 10 bases match TRBD1. This CDR3 comprises 16 residues. V shed 5 bases, J shed 4 bases, and the junction held 11 bases outside the gene matches. The germline V gene encodes CDR1 LNHDA and CDR2 SQIVND (reference sequence). The CDR3 sequence is CASSGVWGQGSYEQYF. The CDR3 nucleotides are TGTGCCAGTAGTGGTGTTTGGGGACAGGGGTCTTACGAGCAGTACTTC.

This chain connects TRBV19 to TRBJ1-2, with D possibly being TRBD1 (5 bases). The germline CDR1 and CDR2 sequences are LNHDA and SQIVND (reference sequence). Trimming took off 7 bases at V and 5 bases at J, with 17 bases between the two ends. The CDR3 totals 14 residues. Here the CDR3 reads CASISTGDAYGYTF. In nucleotides, the CDR3 is TGTGCCAGTATCAGTACGGGGGACGCATATGGCTACACCTTC.